This TCR beta chain was sequenced for a study of cytomegalovirus exposure and HLA in healthy donors. V gave up 4 bases and J gave up 7 bases, with 10 bases separating them. CDR3 length: 13 residues. Germline CDR1 is SGHTA and CDR2 is FQGTGA. This clone was picked up one time. Its matching antigen is unknown. PCR used 60 Vbeta primers and 13 Jbeta primers. Profiled with immunoSEQ multiplex PCR; TCRdb holds only in-frame clones, not every one. The sample includes roughly 130,000 clones, over 60% of them seen just once. General study findings and limits: Being productive about 87% or about 30% of the time was typical of most TCR beta V segments in an earlier analysis.

Specimen: PBMCs. The chain is built from TRBV7-3 and TRBJ2-2, with no clear D. This sequence was found in a male donor in good health and CMV-seropositive. CDR3 in amino acids: CASSSMVNGELFF. The DNA of the CDR3 is TGTGCCAGCAGCTCTATGGTAAACGGGGAGCTGTTTTTT.